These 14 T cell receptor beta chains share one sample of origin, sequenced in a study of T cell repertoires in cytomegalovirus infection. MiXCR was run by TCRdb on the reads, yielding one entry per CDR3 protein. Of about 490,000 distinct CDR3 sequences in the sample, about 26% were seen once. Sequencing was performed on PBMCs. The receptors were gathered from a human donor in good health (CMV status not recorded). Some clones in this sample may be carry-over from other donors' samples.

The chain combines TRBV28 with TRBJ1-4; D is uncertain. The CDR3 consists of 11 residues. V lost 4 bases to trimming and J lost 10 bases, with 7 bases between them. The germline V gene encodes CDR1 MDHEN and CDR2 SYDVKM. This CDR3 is CASSSSRKLFF. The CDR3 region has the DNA TGTGCCAGCAGTTCCAGTAGAAAACTGTTTTTT.

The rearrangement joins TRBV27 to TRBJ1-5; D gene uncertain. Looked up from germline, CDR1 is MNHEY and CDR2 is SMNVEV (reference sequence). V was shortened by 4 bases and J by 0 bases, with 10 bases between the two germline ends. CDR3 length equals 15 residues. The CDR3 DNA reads TGTGCCAGCAGTTCTAAGCTTTTTAGCAATCAGCCCCAGCATTTT. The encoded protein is CASSSKLFSNQPQHF.

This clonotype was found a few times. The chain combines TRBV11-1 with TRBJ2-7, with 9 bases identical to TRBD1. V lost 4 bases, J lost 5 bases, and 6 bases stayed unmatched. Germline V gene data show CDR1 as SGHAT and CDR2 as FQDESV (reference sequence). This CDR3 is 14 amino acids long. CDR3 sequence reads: CASSSPGQGHEQYV. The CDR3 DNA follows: TGTGCCAGCAGCTCGCCGGGACAGGGTCACGAGCAGTACGTC.

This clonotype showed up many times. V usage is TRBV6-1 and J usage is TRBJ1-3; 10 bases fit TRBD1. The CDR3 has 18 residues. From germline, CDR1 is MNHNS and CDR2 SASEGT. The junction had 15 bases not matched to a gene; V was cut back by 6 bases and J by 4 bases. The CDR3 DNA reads TGTGCCAGCAGCGGACGGGACAGGGGAATTCAGGGCGGAAACACCATATATTTT. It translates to CASSGRDRGIQGGNTIYF.

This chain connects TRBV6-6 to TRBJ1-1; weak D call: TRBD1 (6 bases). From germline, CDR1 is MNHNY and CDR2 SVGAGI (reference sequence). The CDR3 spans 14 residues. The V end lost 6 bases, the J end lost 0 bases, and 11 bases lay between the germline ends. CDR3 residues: CASRPDRMNTEAFF. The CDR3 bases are TGTGCCAGCAGACCGGACAGAATGAACACTGAAGCTTTCTTT.

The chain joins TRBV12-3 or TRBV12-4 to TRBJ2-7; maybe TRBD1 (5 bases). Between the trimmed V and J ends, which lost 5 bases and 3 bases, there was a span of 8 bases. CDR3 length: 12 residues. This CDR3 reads CASSRQFYEQYF. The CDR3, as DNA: TGTGCCAGCAGTCGACAGTTCTACGAGCAGTACTTC.

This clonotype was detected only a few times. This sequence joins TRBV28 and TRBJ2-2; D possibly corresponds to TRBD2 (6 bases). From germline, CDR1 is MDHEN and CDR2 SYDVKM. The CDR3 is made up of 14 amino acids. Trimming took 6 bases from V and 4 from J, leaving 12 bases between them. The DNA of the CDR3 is TGTGCCAGCAGGGTTAGCGGAAGCACCGGGGAGCTGTTTTTT. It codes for CASRVSGSTGELFF. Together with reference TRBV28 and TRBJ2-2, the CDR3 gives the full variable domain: DVKVTQSSRYLVKRTGEKVFLECVQDMDHENMFWYRQDPGLGLRLIYFSYDVKMKEKGDIPEGYSVSREKKERFSLILESASTNQTSMYLCASRVSGSTGELFFGEGSRLTVL.

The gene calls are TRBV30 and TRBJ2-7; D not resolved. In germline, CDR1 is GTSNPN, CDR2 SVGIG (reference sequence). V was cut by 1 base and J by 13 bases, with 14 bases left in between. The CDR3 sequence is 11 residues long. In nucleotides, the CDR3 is TGTGCCTGGAGTGAGGTTGGGATTATCTACTTC. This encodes CAWSEVGIIYF.

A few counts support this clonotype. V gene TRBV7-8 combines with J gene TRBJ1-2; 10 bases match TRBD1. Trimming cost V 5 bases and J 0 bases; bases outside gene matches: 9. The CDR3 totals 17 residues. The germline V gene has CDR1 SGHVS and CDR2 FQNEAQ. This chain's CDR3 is CASSPGVGQGANYGYTF. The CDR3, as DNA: TGTGCCAGCAGCCCTGGAGTCGGACAGGGGGCTAACTATGGCTACACCTTC.

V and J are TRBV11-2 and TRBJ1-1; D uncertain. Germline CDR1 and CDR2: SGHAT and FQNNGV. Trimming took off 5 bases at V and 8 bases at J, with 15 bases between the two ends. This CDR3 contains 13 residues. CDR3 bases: TGTGCCAGCAGCCTTTCGTTTACGAGCGAAGCTTTCTTT. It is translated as CASSLSFTSEAFF.

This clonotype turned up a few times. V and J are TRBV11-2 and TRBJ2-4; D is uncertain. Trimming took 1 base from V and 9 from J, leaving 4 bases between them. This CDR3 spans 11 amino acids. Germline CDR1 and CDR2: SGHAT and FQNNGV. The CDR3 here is CASSLAGIQYF. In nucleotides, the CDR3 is TGTGCCAGCAGCTTAGCGGGCATTCAGTACTTC. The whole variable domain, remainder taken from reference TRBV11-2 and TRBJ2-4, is EAGVAQSPRYKIIEKRQSVAFWCNPISGHATLYWYQQILGQGPKLLIQFQNNGVVDDSQLPKDRFSAERLKGVDSTLKIQPAKLEDSAVYLCASSLAGIQYFGAGTRLSVL.

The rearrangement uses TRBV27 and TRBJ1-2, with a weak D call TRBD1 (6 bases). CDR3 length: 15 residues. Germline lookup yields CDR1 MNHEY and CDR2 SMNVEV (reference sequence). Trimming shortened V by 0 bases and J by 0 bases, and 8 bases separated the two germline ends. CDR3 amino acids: CASSLSRGANYGYTF. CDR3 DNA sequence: TGTGCCAGCAGTTTATCGAGGGGGGCTAACTATGGCTACACCTTC.

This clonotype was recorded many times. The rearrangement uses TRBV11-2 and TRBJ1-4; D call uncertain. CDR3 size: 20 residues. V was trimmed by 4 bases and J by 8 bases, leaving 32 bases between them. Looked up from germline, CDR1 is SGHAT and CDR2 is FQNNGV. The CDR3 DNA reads TGTGCCAGCAGCTCTTCGCGGATCGCGTTTCGGAGACCGGAGAAGGAAAAACTGTTTTTT. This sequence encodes CASSSSRIAFRRPEKEKLFF.

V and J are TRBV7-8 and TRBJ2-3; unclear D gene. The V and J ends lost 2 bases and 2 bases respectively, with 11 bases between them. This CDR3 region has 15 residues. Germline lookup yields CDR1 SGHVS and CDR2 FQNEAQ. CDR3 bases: TGTGCCAGCAGCTTACGTGGCTCCTTCACAGATACGCAGTATTTT. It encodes CASSLRGSFTDTQYF. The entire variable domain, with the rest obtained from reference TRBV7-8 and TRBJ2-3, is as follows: GAGVSQSPRYKVAKRGQDVALRCDPISGHVSLFWYQQALGQGPEFLTYFQNEAQLDKSGLPSDRFFAERPEGSVSTLKIQRTQQEDSAVYLCASSLRGSFTDTQYFGPGTRLTVL.